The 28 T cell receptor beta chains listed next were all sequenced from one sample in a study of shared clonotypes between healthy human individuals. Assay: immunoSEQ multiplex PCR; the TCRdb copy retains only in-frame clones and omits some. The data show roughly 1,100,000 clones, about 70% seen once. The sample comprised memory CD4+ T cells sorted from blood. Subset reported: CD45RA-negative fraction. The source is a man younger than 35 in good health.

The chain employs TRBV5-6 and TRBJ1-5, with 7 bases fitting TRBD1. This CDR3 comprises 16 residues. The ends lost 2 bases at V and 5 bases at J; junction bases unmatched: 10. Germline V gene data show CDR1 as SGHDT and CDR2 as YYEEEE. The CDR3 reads CASSFGRTGAYQPQHF. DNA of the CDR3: TGTGCCAGCAGCTTTGGGCGAACAGGGGCCTATCAGCCCCAGCATTTT.

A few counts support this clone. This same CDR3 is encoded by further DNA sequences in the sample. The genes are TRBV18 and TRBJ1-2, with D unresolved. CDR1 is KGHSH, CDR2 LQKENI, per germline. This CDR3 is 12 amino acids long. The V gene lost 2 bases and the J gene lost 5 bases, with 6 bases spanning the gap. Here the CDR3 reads CASSPTGYGYTF. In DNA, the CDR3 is TGTGCCAGCTCACCAACCGGATATGGCTACACCTTC.

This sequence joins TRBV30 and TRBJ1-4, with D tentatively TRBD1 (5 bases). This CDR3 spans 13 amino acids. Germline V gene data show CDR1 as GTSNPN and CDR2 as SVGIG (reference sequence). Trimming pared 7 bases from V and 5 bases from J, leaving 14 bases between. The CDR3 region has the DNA TGTGCCTCTCGGACACCCGGCAATGAAAAACTGTTTTTT. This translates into CASRTPGNEKLFF.

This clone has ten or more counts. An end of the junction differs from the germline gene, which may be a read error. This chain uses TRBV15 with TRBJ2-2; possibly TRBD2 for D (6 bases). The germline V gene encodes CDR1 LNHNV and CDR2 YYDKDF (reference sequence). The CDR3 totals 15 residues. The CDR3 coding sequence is TGTGCCACCCGCAGTGGCGGGGTAATCACCGGGGAGCTGTTTTTT. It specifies CATRSGGVITGELFF.

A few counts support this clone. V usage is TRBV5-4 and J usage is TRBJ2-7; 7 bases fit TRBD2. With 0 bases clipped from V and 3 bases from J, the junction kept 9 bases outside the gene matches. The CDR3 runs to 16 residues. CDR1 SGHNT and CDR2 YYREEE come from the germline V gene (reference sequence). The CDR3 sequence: CASSLVVTGGSYEQYF. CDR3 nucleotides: TGTGCCAGCAGCTTGGTCGTTACGGGAGGAAGCTACGAGCAGTACTTC. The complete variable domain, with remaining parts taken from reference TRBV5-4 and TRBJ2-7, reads ETGVTQSPTHLIKTRGQQVTLRCSSQSGHNTVSWYQQALGQGPQFIFQYYREEENGRGNFPPRFSGLQFPNYSSELNVNALELDDSALYLCASSLVVTGGSYEQYFGPGTRLTVT.

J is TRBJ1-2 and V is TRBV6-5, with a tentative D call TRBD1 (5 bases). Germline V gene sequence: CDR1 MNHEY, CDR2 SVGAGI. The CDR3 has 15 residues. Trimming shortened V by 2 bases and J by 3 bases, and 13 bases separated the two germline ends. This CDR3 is CASSYGGNRDYGYTF. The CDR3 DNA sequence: TGTGCCAGCAGTTACGGGGGGAATCGGGACTATGGCTACACCTTC.

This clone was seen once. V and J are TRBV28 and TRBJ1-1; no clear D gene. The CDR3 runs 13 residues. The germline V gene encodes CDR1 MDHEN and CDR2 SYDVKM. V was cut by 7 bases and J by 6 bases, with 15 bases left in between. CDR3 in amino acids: CASILGQSAEAFF. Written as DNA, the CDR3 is TGTGCCAGCATCTTAGGGCAGAGCGCTGAAGCTTTCTTT.

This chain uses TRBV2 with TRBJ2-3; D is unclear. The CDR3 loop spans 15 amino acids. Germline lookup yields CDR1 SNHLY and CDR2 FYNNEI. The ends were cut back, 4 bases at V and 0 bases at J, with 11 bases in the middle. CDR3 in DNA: TGTGCCAGCAGTGGAGAGGCCGCTAGCACAGATACGCAGTATTTT. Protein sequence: CASSGEAASTDTQYF.

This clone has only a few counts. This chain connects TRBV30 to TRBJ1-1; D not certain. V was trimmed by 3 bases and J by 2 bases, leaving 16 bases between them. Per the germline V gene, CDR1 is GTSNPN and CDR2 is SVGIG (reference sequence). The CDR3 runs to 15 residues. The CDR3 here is CAWRLLGTANTEAFF. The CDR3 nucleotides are TGTGCCTGGAGGCTCTTAGGAACAGCCAACACTGAAGCTTTCTTT.

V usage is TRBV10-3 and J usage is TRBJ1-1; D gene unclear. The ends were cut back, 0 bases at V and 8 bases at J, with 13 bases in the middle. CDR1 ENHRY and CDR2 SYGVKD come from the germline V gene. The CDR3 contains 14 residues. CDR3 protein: CAISESVSGREAFF. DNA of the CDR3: TGTGCCATCAGTGAGTCGGTATCGGGTCGAGAAGCTTTCTTT.

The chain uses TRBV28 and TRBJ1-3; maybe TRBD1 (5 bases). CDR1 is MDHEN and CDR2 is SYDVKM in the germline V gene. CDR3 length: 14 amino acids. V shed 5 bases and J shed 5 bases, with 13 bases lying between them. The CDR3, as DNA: TGTGCCAGCAGTGAGACGCGACAGCGAAACACCATATATTTT. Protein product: CASSETRQRNTIYF.

Here the CDR3 DNA reads TGTGCCAGCAGCCGCCACTTCGGGTCCAATGAGCAGTTCTTC. Amino acids: CASSRHFGSNEQFF. The chain employs TRBV7-9 and TRBJ2-1; D uncertain. Germline V lookup: CDR1 SEHNR, CDR2 FQNEAQ (reference sequence). The CDR3 has 14 amino acids. The germline V and J ends were trimmed by 5 bases and 6 bases, with 14 bases remaining between them.

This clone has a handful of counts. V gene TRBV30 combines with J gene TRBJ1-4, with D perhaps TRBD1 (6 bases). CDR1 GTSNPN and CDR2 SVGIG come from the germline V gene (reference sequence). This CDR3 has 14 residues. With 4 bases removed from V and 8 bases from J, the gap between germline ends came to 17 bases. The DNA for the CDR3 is TGTGCCTGGACACCGGGACAACTACGGGAAAAACTGTTTTTT. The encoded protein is CAWTPGQLREKLFF.

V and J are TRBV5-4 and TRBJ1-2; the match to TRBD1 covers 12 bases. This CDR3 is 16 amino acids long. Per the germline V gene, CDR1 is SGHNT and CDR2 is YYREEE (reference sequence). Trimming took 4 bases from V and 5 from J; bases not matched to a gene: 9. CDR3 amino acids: CASSTGTGGAWYGYTF. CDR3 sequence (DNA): TGTGCCAGCAGCACCGGGACAGGGGGCGCGTGGTATGGCTACACCTTC.

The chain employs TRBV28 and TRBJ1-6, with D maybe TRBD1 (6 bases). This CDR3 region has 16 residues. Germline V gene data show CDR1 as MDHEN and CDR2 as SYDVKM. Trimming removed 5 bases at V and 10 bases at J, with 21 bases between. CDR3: CASSPALGRGESPLHF. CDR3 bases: TGTGCCAGCAGTCCCGCCCTGGGGAGGGGGGAATCACCCCTCCACTTT.

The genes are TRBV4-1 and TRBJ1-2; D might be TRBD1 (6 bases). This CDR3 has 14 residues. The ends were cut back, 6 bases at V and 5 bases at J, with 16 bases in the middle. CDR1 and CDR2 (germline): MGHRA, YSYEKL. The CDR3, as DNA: TGCGCCAGCAGTTCCACCGGGACAATTTATGGCTACACCTTC. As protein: CASSSTGTIYGYTF.

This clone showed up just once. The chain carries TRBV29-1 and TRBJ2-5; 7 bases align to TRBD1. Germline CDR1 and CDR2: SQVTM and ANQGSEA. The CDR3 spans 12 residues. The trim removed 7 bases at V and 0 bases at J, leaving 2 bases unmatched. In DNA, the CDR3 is TGCAGCGCGGACAGGAACCAAGAGACCCAGTACTTC. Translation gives CSADRNQETQYF.

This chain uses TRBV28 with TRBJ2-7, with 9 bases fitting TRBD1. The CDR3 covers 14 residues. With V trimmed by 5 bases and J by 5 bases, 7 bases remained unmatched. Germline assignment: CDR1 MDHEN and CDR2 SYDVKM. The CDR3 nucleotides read TGTGCCAGCAGTACCGGGACAGGGTCGGACGAGCAGTACTTC. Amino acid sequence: CASSTGTGSDEQYF. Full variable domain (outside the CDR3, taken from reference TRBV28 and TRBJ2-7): DVKVTQSSRYLVKRTGEKVFLECVQDMDHENMFWYRQDPGLGLRLIYFSYDVKMKEKGDIPEGYSVSREKKERFSLILESASTNQTSMYLCASSTGTGSDEQYFGPGTRLTVT.

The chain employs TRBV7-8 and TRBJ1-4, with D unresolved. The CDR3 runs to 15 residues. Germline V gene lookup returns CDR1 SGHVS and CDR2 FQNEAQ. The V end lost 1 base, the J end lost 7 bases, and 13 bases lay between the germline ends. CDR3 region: CASSLEAGLGEKLFF. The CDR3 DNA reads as TGTGCCAGCAGCTTAGAGGCGGGATTGGGTGAAAAACTGTTTTTT.

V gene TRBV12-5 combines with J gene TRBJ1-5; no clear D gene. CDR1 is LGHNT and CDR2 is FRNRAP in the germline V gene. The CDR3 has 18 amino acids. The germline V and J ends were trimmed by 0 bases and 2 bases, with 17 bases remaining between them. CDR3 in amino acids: CASGLVLGLRGGNQPQHF. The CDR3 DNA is TGTGCTAGTGGTTTGGTACTGGGCCTACGTGGGGGCAATCAGCCCCAGCATTTT.

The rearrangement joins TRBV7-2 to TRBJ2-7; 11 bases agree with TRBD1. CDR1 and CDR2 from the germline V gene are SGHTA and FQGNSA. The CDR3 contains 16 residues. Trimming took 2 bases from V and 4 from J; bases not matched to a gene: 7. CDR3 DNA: TGTGCCAGCAGCTTAAGACCGGGACAGGGGGGATACGAGCAGTACTTC. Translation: CASSLRPGQGGYEQYF.

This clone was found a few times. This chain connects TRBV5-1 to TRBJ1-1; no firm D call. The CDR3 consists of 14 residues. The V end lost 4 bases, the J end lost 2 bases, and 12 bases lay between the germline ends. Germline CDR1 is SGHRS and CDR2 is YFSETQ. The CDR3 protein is CASSPDGINTEAFF. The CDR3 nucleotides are TGCGCCAGCAGCCCGGACGGGATTAACACTGAAGCTTTCTTT.

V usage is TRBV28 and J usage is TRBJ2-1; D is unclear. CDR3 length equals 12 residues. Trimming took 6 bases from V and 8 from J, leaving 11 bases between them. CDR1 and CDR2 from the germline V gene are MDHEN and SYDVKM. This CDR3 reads CASRTTKDEQFF. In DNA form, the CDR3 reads TGTGCCAGCAGGACCACGAAGGATGAGCAGTTCTTC.

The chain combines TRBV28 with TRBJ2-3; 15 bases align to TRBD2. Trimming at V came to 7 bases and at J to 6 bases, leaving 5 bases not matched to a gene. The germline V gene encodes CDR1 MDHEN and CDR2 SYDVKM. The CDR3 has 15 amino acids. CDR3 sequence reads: CASIGTSGGFDTQYF. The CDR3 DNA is TGTGCCAGCATTGGGACTAGCGGGGGGTTCGATACGCAGTATTTT. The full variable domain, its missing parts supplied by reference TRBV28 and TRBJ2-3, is DVKVTQSSRYLVKRTGEKVFLECVQDMDHENMFWYRQDPGLGLRLIYFSYDVKMKEKGDIPEGYSVSREKKERFSLILESASTNQTSMYLCASIGTSGGFDTQYFGPGTRLTVL.

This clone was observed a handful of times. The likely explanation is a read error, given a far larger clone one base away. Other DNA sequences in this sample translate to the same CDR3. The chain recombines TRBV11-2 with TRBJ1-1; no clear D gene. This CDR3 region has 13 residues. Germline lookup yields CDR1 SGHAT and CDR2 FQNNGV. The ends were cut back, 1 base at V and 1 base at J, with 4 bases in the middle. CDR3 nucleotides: TGTGCCAGCAGCTTAGGGGGGAACACTGAAGCTTTCTTT. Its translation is CASSLGGNTEAFF.

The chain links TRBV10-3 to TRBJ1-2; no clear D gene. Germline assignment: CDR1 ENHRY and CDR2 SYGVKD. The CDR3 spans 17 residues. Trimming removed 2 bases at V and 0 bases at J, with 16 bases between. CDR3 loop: CAISEMEFLTPNYGYTF. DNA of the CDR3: TGTGCCATCAGTGAGATGGAATTCCTTACCCCTAACTATGGCTACACCTTC.

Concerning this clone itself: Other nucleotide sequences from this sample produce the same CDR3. CDR3 region: CASSLGPGSYEQYF. The CDR3 DNA is TGTGCCAGCAGCCTGGGCCCCGGTTCCTACGAGCAGTACTTC. The J gene is TRBJ2-7, the V gene TRBV11-2; D unclear. Trimming pared 5 bases from V and 1 base from J, leaving 12 bases between. The CDR3 runs 14 residues. The V gene's germline CDR1 is SGHAT and CDR2 FQNNGV. Combining the CDR3 with reference TRBV11-2 and TRBJ2-7 gives the whole variable domain EAGVAQSPRYKIIEKRQSVAFWCNPISGHATLYWYQQILGQGPKLLIQFQNNGVVDDSQLPKDRFSAERLKGVDSTLKIQPAKLEDSAVYLCASSLGPGSYEQYFGPGTRLTVT.

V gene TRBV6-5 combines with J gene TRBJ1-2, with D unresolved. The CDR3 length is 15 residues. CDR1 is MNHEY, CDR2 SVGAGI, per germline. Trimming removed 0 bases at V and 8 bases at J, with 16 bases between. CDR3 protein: CASSYSLGQPKGYTF. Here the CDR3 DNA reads TGTGCCAGCAGTTACTCTCTCGGGCAGCCGAAGGGCTACACCTTC.